This T cell receptor (beta chain) was found in a study of T cell responses to AZD1222 COVID-19 vaccine (dated by TCRdb to the early 2020s). Concerning the study at large: AZD1222 recipients whose second dose came at about 4 weeks and those whose second dose came at about 12 weeks were combined into one group, since spike-specific TCR depth and breadth did not differ between the two schedules. Trial participants were enrolled by age into 18-55, 56-69 and 70-plus year subgroups, with around 150, 28 and 57 TCR-sequenced participants respectively. A total of 230 to 250 trial participants underwent TCR sequencing, of whom approximately 200 had received two doses of AZD1222 and 26 had received two doses of the MenACWY control vaccine.

Cut back by 1 base and 1 base, the V and J ends lie 10 bases apart. The CDR3 covers 15 residues, taking in both the cysteine and the phenylalanine. The only DNA kept is the CDR3, 45 bases in frame from the first base. For CDR1 and CDR2, the germline V gene lists SGHTA and FQGNSA. In the paper's terms, the time point label means: baseline before first vaccination. The vaccinee samples were drawn from two UK trials, COV001 and COV002, one of which was a single-blind randomized controlled phase 2/3 trial testing AZD1222 (ChAdOx1 nCoV-19) in healthy adults. For TCRbeta chain sequencing, PBMC samples were collected from trial participants at day 0 and at day 28 after the second dose. The study at large found these results: The 56-69-year group was small, and its depth increase did not reach significance, likely because of low power. Conclusions about previously exposed vaccinees are limited, since just a handful of AZD1222 recipients were seropositive for SARS-CoV-2 at baseline. Because no day 14 peak-response samples were available, the repertoires could be characterized only after the peak T cell response. The vaccine-associated CD4 TCRs covered the entire spike protein, and the dominant responses fell in regions 160-218 and 743-854. Spike-specific TCR breadth and depth rose significantly after two AZD1222 doses compared with day 0 and with MenACWY recipients. Epitopes outside the regions mutated in the B.1.351 and B.1.1.7 variants were reportedly recognized by nearly half of the unique spike-specific TCRs. Most participants were white British and females outnumbered males, and the authors suggested that clonal diversity may have been underestimated.

This clone is a singleton in its sample. What this receptor recognizes is not known. No quality values exist for individual bases; no much larger clone is one base distant. The CDR3 regions of human TCRbeta chains were subjected to immunosequencing. The original pipeline was this. TCRs in the repertoires were matched against a reference library of SARS-CoV-2-specific TCRs that had been generated with the MIRA antigen-specificity platform. Breadth meant the fraction of unique TCRs that were SARS-CoV-2-associated, whereas depth meant the fraction of total T cells that were SARS-CoV-2-associated. Using the MIRA data, every spike-specific TCR was mapped to the spike region that the TCR reacted to and assigned to either a CD4 or a CD8 class. Log10-transformed breadth and depth values were compared by one-way ANOVA with Sidak's multiple comparisons tests. The table was pulled from immuneACCESS by TCRdb, which kept in-frame rearrangements only. Such tables lose some clones; where checked, under half of the loss comes from unresolved V genes, and the rest has no known cause. That table gives V, J and clone size, and the DNA gave D and trimming. Across this sample there are about 97,000 clones, with roughly 89% seen only once. Of the sample, under 8.5% is held by the ten largest clones.

The V and J genes are TRBV7-2 and TRBJ2-5; TRBD2 is a possible D gene, resting on 6 matching bases. Sequencing used peripheral blood, obtained on day 0 of AZD1222 vaccination. The receptor was derived from an adult in good health. The CDR3 region reads CASSLVSGPQETQYF. The bases are TGTGCCAGCAGCTTAGTGAGCGGGCCCCAAGAGACCCAGTACTTC.